The 13 T cell receptor beta chains given below trace back to one sample, sequenced in a study of T cells in localized non-small cell lung cancer. Generated by immunoSEQ multiplex PCR, the TCRdb table keeps only in-frame clones and is missing some. The table includes roughly 33,000 clones, about nine tenths detected once. The starting material was peripheral blood, obtained before any cancer treatment. Source of these receptors: a man aged 35-75 years with stage I lung adenocarcinoma.

The chain carries TRBV10-3 and TRBJ1-1; no clear D gene. This CDR3 is 12 amino acids long. Trimming cost V 4 bases and J 3 bases, with 6 bases left between them. Germline-derived CDR1 and CDR2 are ENHRY and SYGVKD. Here the CDR3 DNA reads TGTGCCATCAGTGTTGAGGACACTGAAGCTTTCTTT. Translation: CAISVEDTEAFF.

The count of this clone is one. The genes are TRBV7-8 and TRBJ2-2, with TRBD2 identical over 7 bases. The CDR3 is 18 amino acids. The germline gives CDR1 SGHVS, CDR2 FQNEAQ. The V and J ends lost 2 bases and 3 bases, in that order; junction bases with no gene match: 12. CDR3 protein: CASSLYRSGRSDTGELFF. In nucleotides, the CDR3 is TGTGCCAGCAGCTTATATCGGTCCGGGAGGTCGGACACCGGGGAGCTGTTTTTT.

V is TRBV2 and J is TRBJ2-1, with D hard to call. CDR1 is SNHLY, CDR2 FYNNEI, per germline. CDR3 size: 15 residues. V lost 5 bases, J lost 0 bases, and 11 bases lay in between. The CDR3: CASSIGRSSYNEQFF. The CDR3 nucleotides read TGTGCCAGCAGTATCGGCAGGAGCTCCTACAATGAGCAGTTCTTC.

This clone was counted once. V is TRBV12-5 and J is TRBJ2-7; D is unclear. Germline V CDR1 and CDR2: LGHNT, FRNRAP. The V and J ends lost 0 bases and 5 bases respectively, with 17 bases between them. The CDR3 runs to 16 residues. This CDR3 is CASGLVLGRTPDEQYF. CDR3 nucleotides: TGTGCTAGTGGTTTGGTCCTGGGCAGGACCCCTGACGAGCAGTACTTC. Full variable domain (outside the CDR3, taken from reference TRBV12-5 and TRBJ2-7): DARVTQTPRHKVTEMGQEVTMRCQPILGHNTVFWYRQTMMQGLELLAYFRNRAPLDDSGMPKDRFSAEMPDATLATLKIQPSEPRDSAVYFCASGLVLGRTPDEQYFGPGTRLTVT.

The genes are TRBV6-4 and TRBJ1-3, with no clear D. V was shortened by 5 bases and J by 2 bases, with 13 bases between the two germline ends. Germline loops: CDR1 MRHNA, CDR2 SNTAGT. CDR3 length: 15 residues. CDR3 residues: CASSTDPGAGNTIYF. The DNA for the CDR3 is TGTGCCAGCAGTACCGACCCGGGAGCTGGAAACACCATATATTTT.

The rearrangement uses TRBV12-5 and TRBJ2-1, with 7 positions matching TRBD1. There are 15 residues in the CDR3. The germline gives CDR1 LGHNT, CDR2 FRNRAP. V dropped 4 bases and J dropped 4; count of bases not matched to a gene: 7. The chain's CDR3 is CASGSGTGAYNEQFF. Here the CDR3 DNA reads TGTGCTAGTGGTTCGGGTACAGGGGCGTACAATGAGCAGTTCTTC. The full variable domain, its missing parts supplied by reference TRBV12-5 and TRBJ2-1, is DARVTQTPRHKVTEMGQEVTMRCQPILGHNTVFWYRQTMMQGLELLAYFRNRAPLDDSGMPKDRFSAEMPDATLATLKIQPSEPRDSAVYFCASGSGTGAYNEQFFGPGTRLTVL.

The gene calls are TRBV6-1 and TRBJ1-1; the D is unclear. In germline, CDR1 is MNHNS, CDR2 SASEGT. V lost 7 bases and J 1 base, leaving 13 bases between the germline ends. The CDR3 has 14 residues. The CDR3 loop is CASILNGENTEAFF. CDR3 DNA sequence: TGTGCCAGCATTCTGAACGGAGAGAACACTGAAGCTTTCTTT.

CDR3 sequence reads: CASSTQGMGTEAFF. CDR3 DNA: TGTGCCAGCAGTACTCAGGGTATGGGCACTGAAGCTTTCTTT. The chain combines TRBV6-5 with TRBJ1-1; TRBD1 is a possible D gene (5 bases). The germline V gene has CDR1 MNHEY and CDR2 SVGAGI. V dropped 5 bases and J dropped 4 bases, with 14 bases sitting between them. The CDR3 extends over 14 amino acids.

The rearrangement links TRBV11-2 to TRBJ1-1; no clear D gene. The germline V gene has CDR1 SGHAT and CDR2 FQNNGV. This CDR3 is built from 15 residues. V was trimmed by 5 bases and J by 4 bases, leaving 17 bases between them. The DNA of the CDR3 is TGTGCCAGCAGCAATAACTTAGGCTTGGGCACTGAAGCTTTCTTT. The encoded protein is CASSNNLGLGTEAFF.

V and J are TRBV9 and TRBJ1-1; D unclear. Trimming removed 4 bases from V and 0 bases from J, with 13 bases in between. The V gene's germline CDR1 is SGDLS and CDR2 YYNGEE. The CDR3 sequence is 15 residues long. Here the CDR3 DNA reads TGTGCCAGCAGCCCACAGCCTGTTATGAACACTGAAGCTTTCTTT. It is translated as CASSPQPVMNTEAFF.

J is TRBJ1-1 and V is TRBV2; 9 positions match TRBD1. CDR3 length equals 14 residues. Germline loops: CDR1 SNHLY, CDR2 FYNNEI. The V and J ends lost 6 bases and 3 bases, in that order; junction bases with no gene match: 5. CDR3 DNA: TGTGCCAGCAGCATACAGGGGGCCTACACTGAAGCTTTCTTT. This codes for CASSIQGAYTEAFF.

The V gene is TRBV6-5, the J gene TRBJ2-7, with D hard to call. The CDR3 is 15 amino acids. V was shortened by 4 bases and J by 3 bases, with 16 bases between the two germline ends. Germline V gene lookup returns CDR1 MNHEY and CDR2 SVGAGI. Here the CDR3 reads CASSSLPGVGYEQYF. CDR3 in DNA: TGTGCCAGCAGTTCCCTCCCTGGGGTGGGCTACGAGCAGTACTTC.

The chain joins TRBV18 to TRBJ2-2; D is ambiguous. Germline CDR1 KGHSH, CDR2 LQKENI. The CDR3 extends over 16 amino acids. Between the trimmed V and J ends, which lost 3 bases and 2 bases, there was a span of 13 bases. In DNA, the CDR3 is TGTGCCAGCTCACCCCCAAATACAGCTAACACCGGGGAGCTGTTTTTT. Protein product: CASSPPNTANTGELFF. Supplemented by reference TRBV18 and TRBJ2-2, the full variable domain reads NAGVMQNPRHLVRRRGQEARLRCSPMKGHSHVYWYRQLPEEGLKFMVYLQKENIIDESGMPKERFSAEFPKEGPSILRIQQVVRGDSAAYFCASSPPNTANTGELFFGEGSRLTVL.